The 21 T cell receptor beta chains below all came from one sample that was sequenced in a study of blood T cell repertoires in COVID-19. Sequenced by immunoSEQ multiplex PCR; TCRdb stores in-frame clones only, minus some. The table shows 250,000 to 300,000 clones, with 75% to 95% occurring only once. Sequencing was performed on PBMCs or T cells enriched from blood (not recorded which). Receptor source: a woman aged 30 to 39 who had recovered from COVID-19.

This chain joins TRBV28 and TRBJ2-7, with 8 bases fitting TRBD2. V trimming: 5 bases; J trimming: 2 bases; junction bases outside the gene matches: 8. This CDR3 has 15 residues. Germline V gene sequence: CDR1 MDHEN, CDR2 SYDVKM. CDR3 residues: CASSPGGGETYEQYF. CDR3 coding DNA: TGTGCCAGCAGTCCCGGGGGGGGCGAAACCTACGAGCAGTACTTC. Complete variable domain (other parts from reference TRBV28 and TRBJ2-7): DVKVTQSSRYLVKRTGEKVFLECVQDMDHENMFWYRQDPGLGLRLIYFSYDVKMKEKGDIPEGYSVSREKKERFSLILESASTNQTSMYLCASSPGGGETYEQYFGPGTRLTVT.

The rearrangement uses TRBV5-1 and TRBJ2-1; 11 bases map to TRBD2. The length of the CDR3 is 16 residues. Trimming removed 7 bases from V and 3 bases from J; junction bases left unmatched: 9. CDR1 is SGHRS and CDR2 is YFSETQ in the germline V gene. The DNA for the CDR3 is TGCGCCAGCTCCGAACCGGGACTAGCGGACTACAATGAGCAGTTCTTC. Its translation: CASSEPGLADYNEQFF.

The V and J genes are TRBV27 and TRBJ1-2; 7 bases are a match to TRBD1. The CDR3 loop spans 14 amino acids. The V and J ends lost 3 bases and 7 bases, in that order; junction bases with no gene match: 8. From germline, CDR1 is MNHEY and CDR2 SMNVEV (reference sequence). In DNA, the CDR3 is TGTGCCAGCAGTTTTTCCCCAACAGGGGTTGGCTACACCTTC. Translating it yields CASSFSPTGVGYTF.

This chain links TRBV19 with TRBJ2-1, with a possible D match to TRBD1 (6 bases). CDR3 length equals 15 residues. CDR1 and CDR2 from the germline V gene are LNHDA and SQIVND (reference sequence). The germline V and J ends were trimmed by 5 bases and 4 bases, with 15 bases remaining between them. CDR3 residues: CASSDRLGVYNEQFF. In nucleotides, the CDR3 is TGTGCCAGTAGTGACAGGTTGGGGGTATACAATGAGCAGTTCTTC. The variable domain in full, completed from reference TRBV19 and TRBJ2-1, reads DGGITQSPKYLFRKEGQNVTLSCEQNLNHDAMYWYRQDPGQGLRLIYYSQIVNDFQKGDIAEGYSVSREKKESFPLTVTSAQKNPTAFYLCASSDRLGVYNEQFFGPGTRLTVL.

This sequence joins TRBV29-1 and TRBJ1-4; D gene uncertain. The CDR3 loop spans 14 amino acids. V gave up 6 bases and J gave up 4 bases, with 15 bases separating them. CDR1 and CDR2 from the germline V gene are SQVTM and ANQGSEA. CDR3 residues: CSVKVAALNEKLFF. CDR3 DNA sequence: TGCAGCGTCAAGGTGGCGGCCCTTAATGAAAAACTGTTTTTT. The full variable domain, with the rest looked up from reference TRBV29-1 and TRBJ1-4, is SAVISQKPSRDICQRGTSLTIQCQVDSQVTMMFWYRQQPGQSLTLIATANQGSEATYESGFVIDKFPISRPNLTFSTLTVSNMSPEDSSIYLCSVKVAALNEKLFFGSGTQLSVL.

The V and J genes are TRBV11-2 and TRBJ1-1; D remains ambiguous. V lost 3 bases to trimming and J lost 2 bases, with 10 bases between them. Germline V CDR1 and CDR2: SGHAT, FQNNGV. CDR3 size: 14 residues. In DNA, the CDR3 is TGTGCCAGCAGCTTTGGGAGGGCTAACACTGAAGCTTTCTTT. It specifies CASSFGRANTEAFF.

In its sample, this clone was seen once. In DNA, the CDR3 is TGTGCCAGCAGCTCGACAGGGGTTGGCGGGGAGCTGTTTTTT. The encoded protein is CASSSTGVGGELFF. The chain has TRBV7-3 and TRBJ2-2; 8 bases are shared with TRBD1. The CDR3 extends over 14 amino acids. The J segment lost 7 bases and the V segment lost 4 bases, leaving 5 bases of the junction unmatched. Per germline, CDR1 SGHTA and CDR2 FQGTGA. Drawing the rest from reference TRBV7-3 and TRBJ2-2, the complete variable domain is GAGVSQTPSNKVTEKGKYVELRCDPISGHTALYWYRQSLGQGPEFLIYFQGTGAADDSGLPNDRFFAVRPEGSVSTLKIQRTERGDSAVYLCASSSTGVGGELFFGEGSRLTVL.

This sequence joins TRBV5-1 and TRBJ2-3; 7 bases are shared with TRBD1. The CDR3 extends over 15 amino acids. Germline CDR1 reads SGHRS; CDR2 reads YFSETQ. J lost 0 bases, V lost 8 bases, and 9 bases had no gene match. CDR3 sequence (DNA): TGCGCCAGTGAAAGGACAGGATCTAGCACAGATACGCAGTATTTT. Amino acid sequence: CASERTGSSTDTQYF.

V is TRBV29-1 and J is TRBJ2-7; 13 nucleotides line up with TRBD2. The germline CDR1 and CDR2 sequences are SQVTM and ANQGSEA. The CDR3 spans 13 residues. The ends lost 6 bases at V and 5 bases at J; junction bases unmatched: 4. The CDR3 spells CSVFGLAGDEQYF. The CDR3 nucleotides are TGCAGCGTATTCGGACTAGCGGGAGACGAGCAGTACTTC.

The rearrangement uses TRBV19 and TRBJ2-1, with D possibly matching TRBD2 (5 bases). Trimming pared 1 base from V and 7 bases from J, leaving 20 bases between. The CDR3 runs to 17 residues. The germline V gene encodes CDR1 LNHDA and CDR2 SQIVND (reference sequence). The CDR3 DNA is TGTGCCAGTAGTATAGCCTCAAGTCGGTCCGGGGAAAATGAGCAGTTCTTC. Protein: CASSIASSRSGENEQFF.

This clone was counted between two and nine times. The chain uses TRBV6-1 and TRBJ2-5; 7 nucleotides match TRBD1. CDR1 MNHNS and CDR2 SASEGT come from the germline V gene. Trimming removed 0 bases from V and 2 bases from J; junction bases left unmatched: 6. The CDR3 is 16 amino acids. The CDR3 spells CASSEALARGQETQYF. The CDR3, as DNA: TGTGCCAGCAGTGAAGCGCTTGCCAGGGGGCAAGAGACCCAGTACTTC.

This clone was detected once. The chain combines TRBV7-2 with TRBJ1-5; 11 bases align to TRBD1. The trim removed 2 bases at V and 8 bases at J, leaving 5 bases unmatched. The CDR3 length is 15 residues. Looked up from germline, CDR1 is SGHTA and CDR2 is FQGNSA. The CDR3 region is CASSLTGTGGEPQHF. The CDR3 coding sequence is TGTGCCAGCAGCTTAACAGGGACAGGGGGGGAGCCCCAGCATTTT.

This clone was recorded once. The V gene is TRBV19, the J gene TRBJ1-4, with TRBD1 matching over 8 bases. The CDR3 length is 13 residues. The J segment lost 14 bases and the V segment lost 10 bases, leaving 15 bases of the junction unmatched. Per germline, CDR1 LNHDA and CDR2 SQIVND (reference sequence). The CDR3 spells CATKNFRGHQLFF. As DNA, the CDR3 is TGTGCCACGAAGAATTTCAGGGGGCATCAGCTGTTTTTT.

The chain employs TRBV11-1 and TRBJ2-1; 7 bases match TRBD2. J lost 9 bases, V lost 0 bases, and 5 bases had no gene match. CDR3 length equals 14 residues. Per germline, CDR1 SGHAT and CDR2 FQDESV (reference sequence). The CDR3 spells CASSLAGGPGEQFF. The CDR3, as DNA: TGTGCCAGCAGCTTAGCGGGAGGGCCCGGTGAGCAGTTCTTC. Together with reference TRBV11-1 and TRBJ2-1, the CDR3 gives the full variable domain: EAEVAQSPRYKITEKSQAVAFWCDPISGHATLYWYRQILGQGPELLVQFQDESVVDDSQLPKDRFSAERLKGVDSTLKIQPAELGDSAMYLCASSLAGGPGEQFFGPGTRLTVL.

The chain has TRBV5-1 and TRBJ1-1; D is unclear. Between the trimmed V and J ends, which lost 2 bases and 6 bases, there was a span of 14 bases. The CDR3 totals 14 residues. Germline lookup yields CDR1 SGHRS and CDR2 YFSETQ. The CDR3 DNA follows: TGCGCCAGCAGCTTAAATACAGACGGATCTGAAGCTTTCTTT. Translation gives CASSLNTDGSEAFF.

The chain recombines TRBV19 with TRBJ2-1; D might be TRBD2 (5 bases). Trimming shortened V by 4 bases and J by 0 bases, and 16 bases separated the two germline ends. The CDR3 is 17 amino acids. Germline loops: CDR1 LNHDA, CDR2 SQIVND (reference sequence). The CDR3 DNA sequence: TGTGCCAGTAGTAAGGAGGAACCACACTACTCCTACAATGAGCAGTTCTTC. Encoded protein: CASSKEEPHYSYNEQFF.

The chain links TRBV28 to TRBJ2-7, with 12 bases lining up with TRBD2. The ends lost 4 bases at V and 2 bases at J; junction bases unmatched: 3. The germline CDR1 and CDR2 sequences are MDHEN and SYDVKM. CDR3 size: 15 residues. The CDR3 DNA reads as TGTGCCAGCAGTTATGCTAGCGGGAGGGCCTACGAGCAGTACTTC. Translating it yields CASSYASGRAYEQYF. Full variable domain (outside the CDR3, taken from reference TRBV28 and TRBJ2-7): DVKVTQSSRYLVKRTGEKVFLECVQDMDHENMFWYRQDPGLGLRLIYFSYDVKMKEKGDIPEGYSVSREKKERFSLILESASTNQTSMYLCASSYASGRAYEQYFGPGTRLTVT.

CDR3: CASSIPGTNYGYTF. CDR3 bases: TGTGCCAGCAGCATACCGGGGACTAACTATGGCTACACCTTC. This chain joins TRBV7-2 and TRBJ1-2; D is uncertain. The CDR3 spans 14 residues. Germline loops: CDR1 SGHTA, CDR2 FQGNSA. Trimming shortened V by 5 bases and J by 0 bases, and 10 bases separated the two germline ends.

This chain connects TRBV11-2 to TRBJ1-2, with a weak D call TRBD1 (5 bases). The CDR3 is 15 amino acids. Trimming took 5 bases from V and 3 from J, leaving 16 bases between them. The V gene's germline CDR1 is SGHAT and CDR2 FQNNGV. The DNA for the CDR3 is TGTGCCAGCAGCCCAAGGGCGGGGGGGGACTATGGCTACACCTTC. As protein: CASSPRAGGDYGYTF. The full variable domain, its missing parts supplied by reference TRBV11-2 and TRBJ1-2, is EAGVAQSPRYKIIEKRQSVAFWCNPISGHATLYWYQQILGQGPKLLIQFQNNGVVDDSQLPKDRFSAERLKGVDSTLKIQPAKLEDSAVYLCASSPRAGGDYGYTFGSGTRLTVV.

This sequence joins TRBV11-2 and TRBJ2-3; D is possibly TRBD2 (5 bases). V lost 4 bases, J lost 0 bases, and 8 bases lay in between. Per the germline V gene, CDR1 is SGHAT and CDR2 is FQNNGV. CDR3 length: 14 amino acids. CDR3 loop: CASSWRLSTDTQYF. The CDR3 DNA follows: TGTGCCAGCAGCTGGAGGCTAAGCACAGATACGCAGTATTTT.

The V gene is TRBV7-2, the J gene TRBJ2-1, with 8 bases matching TRBD2. Per the germline V gene, CDR1 is SGHTA and CDR2 is FQGNSA. The CDR3 is 13 residues long. V gave up 1 base and J gave up 7 bases; unmatched junction bases: 0. The CDR3 DNA follows: TGTGCCAGCAGCTTAGGACTAGCGAATGAGCAGTTCTTC. Translating gives CASSLGLANEQFF.